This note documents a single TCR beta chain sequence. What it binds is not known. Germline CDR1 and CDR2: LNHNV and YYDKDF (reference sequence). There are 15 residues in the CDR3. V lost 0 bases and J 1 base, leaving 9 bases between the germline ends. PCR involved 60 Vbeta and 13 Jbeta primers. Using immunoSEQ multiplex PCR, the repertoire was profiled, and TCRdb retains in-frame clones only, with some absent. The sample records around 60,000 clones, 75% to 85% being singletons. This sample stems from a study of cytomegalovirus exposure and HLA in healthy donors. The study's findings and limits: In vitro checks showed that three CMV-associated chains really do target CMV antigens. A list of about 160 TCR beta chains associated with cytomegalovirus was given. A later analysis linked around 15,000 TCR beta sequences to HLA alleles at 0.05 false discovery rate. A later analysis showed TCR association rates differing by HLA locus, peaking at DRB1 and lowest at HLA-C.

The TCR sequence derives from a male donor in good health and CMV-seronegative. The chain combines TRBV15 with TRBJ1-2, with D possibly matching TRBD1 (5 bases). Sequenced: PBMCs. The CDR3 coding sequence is TGTGCCACCAGCAGAGATCTTCAGGGTAACTATGGCTACACCTTC. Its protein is CATSRDLQGNYGYTF.